This TCR beta chain was recovered during a study of shared clonotypes between healthy human individuals. The CDR3 spans 15 residues. Deletions cut 5 bases from V and 0 bases from J, with 11 bases between. Looked up from germline, CDR1 is SGHRS and CDR2 is YFSETQ. This clone was detected only a few times. Only in-frame clones appear in the TCRdb table, and some are missing; sequencing was by immunoSEQ multiplex PCR. The sample carries about 1 million clones, about 76% recorded once. This sequence originates from a young man in good health. V usage is TRBV5-1 and J usage is TRBJ2-2, with D possibly TRBD2 on 6 matching bases. The sequencing input was memory CD4+ T cells sorted from blood. Indicated subset: CD45RA-negative fraction. The CDR3 DNA reads as TGCGCCAGCAGGCGGGACGTAGCGAACACCGGGGAGCTGTTTTTT. This gives the protein CASRRDVANTGELFF.